These 11 T cell receptor beta chains were all obtained from the same sample, sequenced in a study of blood T cell repertoires in COVID-19. Some clones are missing from TCRdb's copy, which holds only in-frame ones; the method was immunoSEQ multiplex PCR. This table has 440,000 or so clones, 70% to 90% appearing once. The source material was peripheral blood. These receptors were taken from a woman aged 40-49 years with COVID-19, enrolled during active disease.

The chain combines TRBV29-1 with TRBJ1-1; D may be TRBD1 (5 bases). V was cut by 4 bases and J by 1 base, with 13 bases left in between. The CDR3 extends over 14 amino acids. The V gene's germline CDR1 is SQVTM and CDR2 ANQGSEA. CDR3 in amino acids: CSVGGGKSNTEAFF. DNA for the CDR3: TGCAGCGTTGGCGGGGGGAAGTCGAACACTGAAGCTTTCTTT.

This chain connects TRBV6-2 or TRBV6-3 to TRBJ1-5; D call uncertain. Germline loops: CDR1 MNHEY, CDR2 SVGEGT. The length of the CDR3 is 15 residues. The ends were cut back, 5 bases at V and 0 bases at J, with 11 bases in the middle. CDR3 DNA: TGTGCCAGCAGTATGGAGTGGATTAGCAATCAGCCCCAGCATTTT. Amino acid sequence: CASSMEWISNQPQHF.

This chain links TRBV3-1 (or the pseudogene TRBV3-2) with TRBJ1-1; maybe TRBD1 (5 bases). The ends were cut back, 5 bases at V and 6 bases at J, with 13 bases in the middle. The CDR3 contains 13 residues. Looked up from germline, CDR1 is LGHDT and CDR2 is YNNKEL (reference sequence). CDR3 sequence: CASSSLGRAEAFF. CDR3 nucleotide sequence: TGTGCCAGCAGCTCCCTGGGCAGGGCTGAAGCTTTCTTT.

The V gene is TRBV20-1, the J gene TRBJ1-4; D uncertain. This CDR3 region has 11 residues. The germline V and J ends were trimmed by 6 bases and 8 bases, with 10 bases remaining between them. Germline loops: CDR1 DFQATT, CDR2 SNEGSKA (reference sequence). CDR3 nucleotide sequence: TGCAGTGCGGTAGCCGGGGAAAAACTGTTTTTT. It is translated as CSAVAGEKLFF.

The V call is TRBV19, the J call TRBJ1-1; 7 bases match TRBD1. Germline trimming cut 3 bases from V and 0 bases from J; bases unmatched to any gene: 10. Germline values: CDR1 LNHDA, CDR2 SQIVND (reference sequence). The CDR3 has 17 amino acids. The CDR3 DNA sequence: TGTGCCAGTAGTATCAAGGGCACAGGGGCAATGAACACTGAAGCTTTCTTT. Residues: CASSIKGTGAMNTEAFF. The full variable domain, rest sourced from reference TRBV19 and TRBJ1-1, is DGGITQSPKYLFRKEGQNVTLSCEQNLNHDAMYWYRQDPGQGLRLIYYSQIVNDFQKGDIAEGYSVSREKKESFPLTVTSAQKNPTAFYLCASSIKGTGAMNTEAFFGQGTRLTVV.

This chain uses TRBV12-5 with TRBJ1-3; possible D gene TRBD1, 5 bases. Germline CDR1 and CDR2: LGHNT and FRNRAP. Trimming stripped 3 bases from V and 2 bases from J, with 14 bases between. The CDR3 extends over 16 amino acids. CDR3 region: CASGFGGERAGNTIYF. The CDR3 DNA follows: TGTGCTAGTGGTTTTGGGGGGGAGAGGGCTGGAAACACCATATATTTT.

This chain links TRBV5-1 with TRBJ1-5; possible D gene TRBD1, 5 bases. V was pared by 3 bases and J by 5 bases, with 12 bases between. CDR1 and CDR2 from the germline V gene are SGHRS and YFSETQ. This CDR3 comprises 14 residues. This chain's CDR3 is CASSYLGGDQPQHF. CDR3 coding DNA: TGCGCCAGCAGCTACCTCGGGGGGGATCAGCCCCAGCATTTT.

V usage is TRBV7-2 and J usage is TRBJ1-3; possibly TRBD1 for D (5 bases). The CDR3 loop spans 13 amino acids. Germline V CDR1 and CDR2: SGHTA, FQGNSA. V was shortened by 6 bases and J by 4 bases, with 10 bases between the two germline ends. CDR3 sequence (DNA): TGTGCCAGCAGGGGGGGTTTCGGAAACACCATATATTTT. Translation: CASRGGFGNTIYF.

This clone occurred once. The chain couples TRBV6-5 to TRBJ1-5; D unclear. Germline V gene sequence: CDR1 MNHEY, CDR2 SVGAGI. Trimming cost V 2 bases and J 7 bases, with 9 bases left between them. This CDR3 contains 13 residues. The chain's CDR3 is CASSYRGPQPQHF. The CDR3 bases are TGTGCCAGCAGTTACCGGGGTCCCCAGCCCCAGCATTTT.

The rearrangement joins TRBV28 to TRBJ1-1; D might be TRBD1 (5 bases). The V end was cut by 7 bases, the J end by 4 bases, with 16 bases between. Germline CDR1 and CDR2: MDHEN and SYDVKM. The CDR3 consists of 14 residues. The CDR3 DNA is TGTGCCAGCATCCTCGGGACTTTGGGCACTGAAGCTTTCTTT. Its protein product is CASILGTLGTEAFF.

This clone was picked up one time. The chain joins TRBV9 to TRBJ2-3, with 7 bases fitting TRBD2. The junction had 3 bases not matched to a gene; V was cut back by 4 bases and J by 1 base. The CDR3 is made up of 14 amino acids. Germline V CDR1 and CDR2: SGDLS, YYNGEE. CDR3 in amino acids: CASSPGGGTDTQYF. The CDR3 DNA sequence: TGTGCCAGCAGCCCGGGGGGTGGCACAGATACGCAGTATTTT.